These 6 T cell receptor beta chains came from one sample sequenced in a study of T cells after yellow fever vaccination. From the 5' RACE reads, TCRdb called clonotypes with MiXCR, one entry per CDR3 protein. The data show about 550,000 distinct CDR3 sequences, with 19% seen just once and about 13% held by the top ten. The sequencing used PBMCs, collected 15 days after the yellow fever booster vaccination. These receptors were taken from a man between 25 and 39 years old who received the YFV17D yellow fever vaccine.

In this sample, this clonotype turned up a few times. The J gene is TRBJ2-3, the V gene TRBV14; no reliable D call. Germline CDR1 is SGHDN and CDR2 is FVKESK. V lost 4 bases and J 7 bases, leaving 12 bases between the germline ends. The CDR3 length is 13 residues. The CDR3 region has the DNA TGTGCCAGCAGCCCTACTTTCTCCTATACGCAGTATTTT. It codes for CASSPTFSYTQYF.

This chain links TRBV4-3 with TRBJ2-2; D is perhaps TRBD2 (5 bases). The germline V gene has CDR1 LGHNA and CDR2 YSLEER. The CDR3 loop spans 13 amino acids. V was trimmed by 1 base and J by 7 bases, leaving 7 bases between them. CDR3: CASSQGEGGELFF. DNA of the CDR3: TGCGCCAGCAGCCAAGGAGAGGGCGGGGAGCTGTTTTTT.

This clonotype was seen a handful of times. V is TRBV5-1 and J is TRBJ2-5; D remains unclear. Germline V gene lookup returns CDR1 SGHRS and CDR2 YFSETQ. The CDR3 consists of 15 residues. With 5 bases removed from V and 5 bases from J, the gap between germline ends came to 19 bases. The CDR3 here is CASSVQVGVGETQYF. The CDR3, as DNA: TGCGCCAGCAGTGTCCAAGTCGGCGTAGGGGAGACCCAGTACTTC.

This clonotype occurred a few times. The V call is TRBV19, the J call TRBJ2-7; 8 bases align to TRBD2. Germline CDR1 and CDR2: LNHDA and SQIVND (reference sequence). J gave up 2 bases and V 3 bases, and 6 bases lay outside the gene matches. The CDR3 spans 15 residues. The CDR3 here is CASSMVLAVTYEQYF. Here the CDR3 DNA reads TGTGCCAGTAGTATGGTACTAGCGGTGACCTACGAGCAGTACTTC.

V is TRBV28 and J is TRBJ2-1, with a possible D match to TRBD1 (6 bases). Germline-derived CDR1 and CDR2 are MDHEN and SYDVKM. This CDR3 is 17 amino acids long. V lost 7 bases, J lost 0 bases, and 19 bases lay in between. In nucleotides, the CDR3 is TGTGCCAGCACCCTCCGGACAGATTTATCCTCCTACAATGAGCAGTTCTTC. Its translation is CASTLRTDLSSYNEQFF.

This clonotype appeared a few times. This chain connects TRBV4-2 to TRBJ2-5, with a weak D call TRBD1 (6 bases). In germline, CDR1 is LGHNA, CDR2 YNFKEQ. This CDR3 spans 13 amino acids. Trimming removed 5 bases from V and 5 bases from J, with 12 bases in between. The DNA of the CDR3 is TGTGCCAGCAGCTTATCGCAGGGGGAGACCCAGTACTTC. This gives the protein CASSLSQGETQYF.